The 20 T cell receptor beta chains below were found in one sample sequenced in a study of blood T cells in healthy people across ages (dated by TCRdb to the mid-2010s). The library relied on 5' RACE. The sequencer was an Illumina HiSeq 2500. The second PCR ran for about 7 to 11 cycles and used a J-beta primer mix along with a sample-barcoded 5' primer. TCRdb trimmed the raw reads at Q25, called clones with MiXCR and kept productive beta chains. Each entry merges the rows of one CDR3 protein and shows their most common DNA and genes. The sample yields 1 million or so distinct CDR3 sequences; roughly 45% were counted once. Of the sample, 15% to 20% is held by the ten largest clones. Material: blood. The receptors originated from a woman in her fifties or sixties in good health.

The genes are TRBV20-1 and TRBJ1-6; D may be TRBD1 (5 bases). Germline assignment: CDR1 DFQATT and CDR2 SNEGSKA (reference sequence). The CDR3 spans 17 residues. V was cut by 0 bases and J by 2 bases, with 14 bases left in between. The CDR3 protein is CSARDVRGATYNSPLHF. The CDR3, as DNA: TGCAGTGCTAGAGATGTGAGGGGCGCGACCTATAATTCACCCCTCCACTTT.

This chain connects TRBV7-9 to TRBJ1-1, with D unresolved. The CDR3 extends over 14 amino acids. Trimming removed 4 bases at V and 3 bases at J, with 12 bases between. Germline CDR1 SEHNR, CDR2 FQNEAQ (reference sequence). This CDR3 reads CASSSLRRDTEAFF. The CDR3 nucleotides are TGTGCCAGCAGCTCCCTTAGACGCGACACTGAAGCTTTCTTT.

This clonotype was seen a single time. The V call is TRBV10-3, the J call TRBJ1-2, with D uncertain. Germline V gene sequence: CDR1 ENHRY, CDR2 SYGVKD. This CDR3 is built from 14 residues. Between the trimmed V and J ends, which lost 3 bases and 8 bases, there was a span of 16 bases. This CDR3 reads CAISDQPPVVGYTF. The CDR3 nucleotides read TGTGCCATCAGTGATCAACCCCCGGTCGTAGGCTACACCTTC.

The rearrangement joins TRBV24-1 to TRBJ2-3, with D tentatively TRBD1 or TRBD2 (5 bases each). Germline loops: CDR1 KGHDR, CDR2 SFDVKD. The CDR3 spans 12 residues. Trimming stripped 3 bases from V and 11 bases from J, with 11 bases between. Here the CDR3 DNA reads TGTGCCACCAGTGATGGGGGTCAAGGGCAGTATTTT. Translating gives CATSDGGQGQYF.

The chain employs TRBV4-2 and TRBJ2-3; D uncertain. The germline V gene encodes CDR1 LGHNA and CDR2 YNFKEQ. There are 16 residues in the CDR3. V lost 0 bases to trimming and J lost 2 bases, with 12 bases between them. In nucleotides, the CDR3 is TGTGCCAGCAGCCAAGAGGCCCTAGGTCTCACAGATACGCAGTATTTT. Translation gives CASSQEALGLTDTQYF.

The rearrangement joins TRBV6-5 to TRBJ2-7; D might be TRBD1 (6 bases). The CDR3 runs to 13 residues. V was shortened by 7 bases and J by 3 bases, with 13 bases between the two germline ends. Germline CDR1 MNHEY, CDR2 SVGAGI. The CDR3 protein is CASTRGQDYEQYF. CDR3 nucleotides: TGTGCCAGCACTCGGGGACAAGACTACGAGCAGTACTTC.

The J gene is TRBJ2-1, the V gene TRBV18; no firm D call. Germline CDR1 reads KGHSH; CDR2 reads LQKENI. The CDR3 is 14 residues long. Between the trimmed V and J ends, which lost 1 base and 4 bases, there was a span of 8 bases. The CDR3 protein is CASSPQSPYNEQFF. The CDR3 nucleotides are TGTGCCAGCTCACCACAGTCCCCTTACAATGAGCAGTTCTTC. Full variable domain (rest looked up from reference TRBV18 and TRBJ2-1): NAGVMQNPRHLVRRRGQEARLRCSPMKGHSHVYWYRQLPEEGLKFMVYLQKENIIDESGMPKERFSAEFPKEGPSILRIQQVVRGDSAAYFCASSPQSPYNEQFFGPGTRLTVL.

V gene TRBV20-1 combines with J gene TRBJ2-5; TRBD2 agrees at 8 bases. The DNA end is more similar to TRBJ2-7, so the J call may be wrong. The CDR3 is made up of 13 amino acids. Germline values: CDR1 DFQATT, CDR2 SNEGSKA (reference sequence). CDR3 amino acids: CSARAGGFGEQYF. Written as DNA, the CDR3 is TGCAGTGCTAGGGCGGGGGGTTTTGGCGAGCAGTACTTC.

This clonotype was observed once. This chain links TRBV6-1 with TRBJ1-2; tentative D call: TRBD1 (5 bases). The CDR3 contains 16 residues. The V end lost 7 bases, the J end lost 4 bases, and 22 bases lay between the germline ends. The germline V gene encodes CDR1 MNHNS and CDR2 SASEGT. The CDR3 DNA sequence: TGTGCCAGCATCGTTGGTTCGGCGACTGGGGGCTATGGCTACACCTTC. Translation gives CASIVGSATGGYGYTF.

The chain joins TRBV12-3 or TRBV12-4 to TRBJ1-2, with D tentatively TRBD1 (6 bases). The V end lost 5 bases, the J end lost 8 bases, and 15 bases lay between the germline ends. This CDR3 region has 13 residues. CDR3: CASSRYRESGYTF. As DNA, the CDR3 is TGTGCCAGCAGTCGCTACAGGGAATCGGGCTACACCTTC.

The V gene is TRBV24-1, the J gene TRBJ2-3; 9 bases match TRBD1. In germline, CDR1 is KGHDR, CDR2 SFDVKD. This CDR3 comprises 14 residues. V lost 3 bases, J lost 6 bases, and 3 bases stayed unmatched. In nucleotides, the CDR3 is TGTGCCACCAGTGATGGGACAGGGTCCGATACGCAGTATTTT. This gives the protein CATSDGTGSDTQYF.

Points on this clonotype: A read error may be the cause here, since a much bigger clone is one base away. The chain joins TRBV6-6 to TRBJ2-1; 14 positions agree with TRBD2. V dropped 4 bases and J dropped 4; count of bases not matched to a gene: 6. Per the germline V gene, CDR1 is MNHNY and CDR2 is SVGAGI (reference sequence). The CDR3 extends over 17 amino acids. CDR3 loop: CASSCSGLAGVYNEQFF. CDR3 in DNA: TGTGCCAGCAGTTGCTCGGGACTAGCGGGGGTTTACAATGAGCAGTTCTTC.

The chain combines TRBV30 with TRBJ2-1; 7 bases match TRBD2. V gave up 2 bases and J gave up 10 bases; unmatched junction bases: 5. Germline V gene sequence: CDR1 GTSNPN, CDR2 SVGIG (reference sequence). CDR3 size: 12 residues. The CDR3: CAWSPRTREQFF. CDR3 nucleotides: TGTGCCTGGAGTCCCCGGACTAGAGAGCAGTTCTTC.

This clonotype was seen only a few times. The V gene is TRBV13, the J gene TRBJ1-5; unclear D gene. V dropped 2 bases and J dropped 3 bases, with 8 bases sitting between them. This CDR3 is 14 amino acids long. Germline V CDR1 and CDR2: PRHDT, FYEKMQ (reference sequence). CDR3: CASSLMGINQPQHF. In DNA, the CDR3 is TGTGCCAGCAGCTTAATGGGCATCAATCAGCCCCAGCATTTT.

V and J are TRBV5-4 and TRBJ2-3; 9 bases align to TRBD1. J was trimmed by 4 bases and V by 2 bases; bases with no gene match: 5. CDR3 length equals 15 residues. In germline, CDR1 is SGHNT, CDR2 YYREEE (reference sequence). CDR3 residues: CASSLGQGRADTQYF. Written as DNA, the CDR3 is TGTGCCAGCAGCTTAGGACAGGGGCGCGCAGATACGCAGTATTTT.

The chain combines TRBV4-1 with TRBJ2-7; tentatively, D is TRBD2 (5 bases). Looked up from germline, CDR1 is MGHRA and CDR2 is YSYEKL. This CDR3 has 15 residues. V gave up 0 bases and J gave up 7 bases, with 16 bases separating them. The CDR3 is CASSQDPTGLEEQYF. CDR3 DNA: TGCGCCAGCAGCCAAGATCCTACGGGGTTGGAGGAGCAGTACTTC.

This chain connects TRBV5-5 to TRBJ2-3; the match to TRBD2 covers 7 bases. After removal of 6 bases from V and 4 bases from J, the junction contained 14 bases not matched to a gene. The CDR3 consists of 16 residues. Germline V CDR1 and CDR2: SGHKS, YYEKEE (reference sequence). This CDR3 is CASNTFREGGADTQYF. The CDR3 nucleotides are TGTGCCAGCAATACTTTCAGGGAGGGCGGGGCAGATACGCAGTATTTT.

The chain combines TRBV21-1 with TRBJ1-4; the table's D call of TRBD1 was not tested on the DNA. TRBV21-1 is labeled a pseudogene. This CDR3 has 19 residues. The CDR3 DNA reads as TGTGCCAGCAGCACCTCCCCCACTGGGACACCTCCAAAGGACGAAAAACTGTTTTTT. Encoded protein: CASSTSPTGTPPKDEKLFF.

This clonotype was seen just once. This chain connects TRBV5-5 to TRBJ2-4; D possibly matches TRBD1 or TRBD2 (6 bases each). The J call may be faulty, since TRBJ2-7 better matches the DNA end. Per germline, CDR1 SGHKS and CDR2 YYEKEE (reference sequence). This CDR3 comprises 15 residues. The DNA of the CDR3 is TGTGCCAGCAGCCCCGGCGGGACACTCCGAACCGAGCAGTACTTC. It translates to CASSPGGTLRTEQYF.

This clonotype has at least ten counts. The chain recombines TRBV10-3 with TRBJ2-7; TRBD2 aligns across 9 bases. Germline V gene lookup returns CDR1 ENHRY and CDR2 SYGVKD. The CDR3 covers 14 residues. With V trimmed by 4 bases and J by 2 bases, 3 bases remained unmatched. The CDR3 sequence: CAISVAGGTYEQYF. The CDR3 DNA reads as TGTGCCATCAGTGTTGCGGGGGGGACCTACGAGCAGTACTTC.